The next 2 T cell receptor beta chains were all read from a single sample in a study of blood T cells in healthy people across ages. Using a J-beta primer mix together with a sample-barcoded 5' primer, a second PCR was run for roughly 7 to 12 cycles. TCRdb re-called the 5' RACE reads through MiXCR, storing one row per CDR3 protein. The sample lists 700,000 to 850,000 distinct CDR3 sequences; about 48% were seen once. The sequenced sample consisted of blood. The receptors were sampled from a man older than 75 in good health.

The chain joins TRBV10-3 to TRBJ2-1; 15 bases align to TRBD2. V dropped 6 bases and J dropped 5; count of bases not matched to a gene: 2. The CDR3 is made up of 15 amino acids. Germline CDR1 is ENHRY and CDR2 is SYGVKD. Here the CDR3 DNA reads TGTGCCATCAGCGGACTAGCGGGAGGGAACAATGAGCAGTTCTTC. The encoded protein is CAISGLAGGNNEQFF.

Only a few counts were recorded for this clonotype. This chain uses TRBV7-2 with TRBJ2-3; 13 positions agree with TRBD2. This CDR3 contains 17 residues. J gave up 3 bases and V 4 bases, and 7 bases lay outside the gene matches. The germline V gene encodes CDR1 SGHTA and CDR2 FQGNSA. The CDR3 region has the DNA TGTGCCAGCAGCTCTACTAGCGGGAGGGCAGGGACAGATACGCAGTATTTT. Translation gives CASSSTSGRAGTDTQYF.